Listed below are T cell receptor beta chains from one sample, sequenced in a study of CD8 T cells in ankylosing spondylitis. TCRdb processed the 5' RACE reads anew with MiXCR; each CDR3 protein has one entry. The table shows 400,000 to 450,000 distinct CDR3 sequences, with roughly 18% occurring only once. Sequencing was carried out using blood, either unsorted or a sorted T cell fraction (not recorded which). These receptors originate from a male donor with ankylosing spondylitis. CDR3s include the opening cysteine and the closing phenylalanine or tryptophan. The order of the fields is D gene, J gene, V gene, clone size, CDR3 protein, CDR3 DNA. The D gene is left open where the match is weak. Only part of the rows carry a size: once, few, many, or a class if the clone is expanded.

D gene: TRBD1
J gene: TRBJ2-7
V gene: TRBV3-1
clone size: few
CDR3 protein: CASSQDGQGTGYEQYF
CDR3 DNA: TGTGCCAGCAGCCAAGACGGACAGGGAACAGGATACGAGCAGTACTTC

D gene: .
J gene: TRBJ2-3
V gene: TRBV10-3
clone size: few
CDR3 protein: CAISEPGRDPRSTTDTQYF
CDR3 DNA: TGTGCCATCAGTGAGCCGGGTCGAGACCCTCGATCGACGACAGATACGCAGTATTTT

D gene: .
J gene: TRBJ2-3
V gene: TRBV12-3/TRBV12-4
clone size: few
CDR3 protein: CASSFSETDTQYF
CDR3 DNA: TGTGCCAGCAGTTTTTCCGAGACTGATACGCAGTATTTT

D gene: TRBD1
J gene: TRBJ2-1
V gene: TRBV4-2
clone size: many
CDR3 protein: CASSRNGQGRFF
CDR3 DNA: TGTGCCAGCAGCCGGAACGGACAGGGTCGGTTCTTC

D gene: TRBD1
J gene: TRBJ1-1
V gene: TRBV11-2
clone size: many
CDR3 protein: CASSWDRGNTEAFF
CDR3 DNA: TGTGCCAGCAGCTGGGACAGGGGGAACACTGAAGCTTTCTTT

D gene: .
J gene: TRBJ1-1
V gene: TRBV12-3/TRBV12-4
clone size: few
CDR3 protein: CASSKLGYTEAFF
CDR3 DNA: TGTGCCAGCAGCAAACTCGGGTATACTGAAGCTTTCTTT

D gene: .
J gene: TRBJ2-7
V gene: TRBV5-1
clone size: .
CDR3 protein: CASRLSSYEQYF
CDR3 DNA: TGCGCCAGCAGGCTAAGCTCCTACGAGCAGTACTTC

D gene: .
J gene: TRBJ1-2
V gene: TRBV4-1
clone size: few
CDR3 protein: CASSDSGGAYGYTF
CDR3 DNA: TGCGCCAGCAGCGACTCCGGCGGGGCCTATGGCTACACCTTC

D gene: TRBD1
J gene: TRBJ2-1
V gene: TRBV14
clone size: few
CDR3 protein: CASSQPTGGSYNEQFF
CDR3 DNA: TGTGCCAGCAGCCAACCGACAGGGGGCTCCTACAATGAGCAGTTCTTC

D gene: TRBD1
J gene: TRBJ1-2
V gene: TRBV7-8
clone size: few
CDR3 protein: CASSLAGRGRVYGYTF
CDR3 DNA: TGTGCCAGCAGCTTAGCGGGGAGGGGGCGGGTCTATGGCTACACCTTC

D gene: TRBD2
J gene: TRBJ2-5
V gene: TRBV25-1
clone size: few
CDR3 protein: CASSEYIGGGQETQYF
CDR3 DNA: TGTGCCAGCAGTGAATATATCGGCGGGGGTCAAGAGACCCAGTACTTC

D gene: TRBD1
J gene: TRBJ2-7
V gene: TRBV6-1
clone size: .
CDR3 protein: CASSDTDRVAYEQYF
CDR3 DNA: TGTGCCAGCAGTGACACGGACAGGGTGGCCTACGAGCAGTACTTC

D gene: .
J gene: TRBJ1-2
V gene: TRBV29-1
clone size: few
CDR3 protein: CTSWGLGGYTF
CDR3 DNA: TGCACAAGTTGGGGGTTGGGTGGCTACACCTTC

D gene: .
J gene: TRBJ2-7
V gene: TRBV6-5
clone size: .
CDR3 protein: CASSYVGQSTYEQYF
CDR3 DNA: TGTGCCAGCAGTTACGTTGGACAGTCTACCTACGAGCAGTACTTC

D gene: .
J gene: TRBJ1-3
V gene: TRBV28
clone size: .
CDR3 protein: CASSFLGSSSGNTIYF
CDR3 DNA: TGTGCCAGCAGTTTCCTGGGGTCAAGCTCTGGAAACACCATATATTTT

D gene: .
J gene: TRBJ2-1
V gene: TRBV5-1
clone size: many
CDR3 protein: CASSHIRGVSYNEQFF
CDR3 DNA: TGCGCCAGCTCTCATATTCGAGGGGTTTCCTACAATGAGCAGTTCTTC

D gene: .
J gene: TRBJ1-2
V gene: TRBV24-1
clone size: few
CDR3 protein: CATSVDSAGGYTF
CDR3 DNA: TGTGCCACCAGTGTAGACAGCGCCGGCGGCTACACCTTC

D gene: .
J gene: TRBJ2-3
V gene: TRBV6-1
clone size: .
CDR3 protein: CSSRKTKGGDTQYF
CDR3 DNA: TGTTCCAGCAGAAAAACAAAGGGCGGAGATACGCAGTATTTT

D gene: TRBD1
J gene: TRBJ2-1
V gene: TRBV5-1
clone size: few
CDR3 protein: CASSSERGHNEQFF
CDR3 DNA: TGCGCCAGCAGCTCTGAGAGGGGGCACAATGAGCAGTTCTTC

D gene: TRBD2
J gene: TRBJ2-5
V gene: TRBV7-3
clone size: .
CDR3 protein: CASSPTSGTMETQYF
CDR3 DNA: TGTGCCAGCAGCCCGACTAGCGGGACAATGGAGACCCAGTACTTC

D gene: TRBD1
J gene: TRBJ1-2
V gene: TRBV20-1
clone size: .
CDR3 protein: CSANTGTGSGYTF
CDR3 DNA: TGCAGTGCAAATACCGGGACAGGGTCCGGCTACACCTTC

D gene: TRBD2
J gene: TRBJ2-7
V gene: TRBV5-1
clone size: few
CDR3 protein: CASTPSGGSTYEQYF
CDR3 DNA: TGCGCCAGCACCCCTAGCGGGGGCTCAACATACGAGCAGTACTTC

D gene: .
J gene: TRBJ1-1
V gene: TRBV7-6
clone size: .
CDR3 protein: CATAADTEAFF
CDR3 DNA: TGTGCCACGGCGGCGGACACTGAAGCTTTCTTT

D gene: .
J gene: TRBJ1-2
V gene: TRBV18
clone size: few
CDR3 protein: CASSPPGVVSGYTF
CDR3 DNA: TGTGCCAGCTCACCACCGGGGGTCGTGTCTGGCTACACCTTC

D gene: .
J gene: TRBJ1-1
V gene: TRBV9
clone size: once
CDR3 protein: CASSVGRGTEAFF
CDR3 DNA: TGTGCCAGCAGCGTAGGAAGGGGGACCGAAGCTTTCTTT

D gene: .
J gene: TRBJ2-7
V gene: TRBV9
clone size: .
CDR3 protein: CASSPRIGLDEQYF
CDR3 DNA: TGTGCCAGCAGCCCCCGGATTGGGCTAGACGAGCAGTACTTC

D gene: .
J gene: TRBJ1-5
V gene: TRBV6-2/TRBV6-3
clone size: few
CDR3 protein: CASTFGLHQPQHF
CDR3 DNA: TGTGCCAGCACCTTCGGCCTCCATCAGCCCCAGCATTTT

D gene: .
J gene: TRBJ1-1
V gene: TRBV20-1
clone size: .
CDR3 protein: CSARDLDVWNTEAFF
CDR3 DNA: TGCAGTGCTAGAGATCTAGATGTGTGGAACACTGAAGCTTTCTTT

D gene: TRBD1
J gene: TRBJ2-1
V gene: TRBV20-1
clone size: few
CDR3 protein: CSASGTGSGQFF
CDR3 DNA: TGCAGTGCTAGTGGGACAGGGAGCGGGCAGTTCTTC

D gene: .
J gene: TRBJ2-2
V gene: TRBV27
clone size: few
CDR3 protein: CASTLSRAGLGTGELFF
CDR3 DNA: TGTGCCAGCACCTTGTCCCGTGCGGGATTGGGCACCGGGGAGCTGTTTTTT

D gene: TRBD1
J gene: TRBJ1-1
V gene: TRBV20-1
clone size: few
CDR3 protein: CSAPGQMNTEAFF
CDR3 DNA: TGCAGTGCGCCGGGACAGATGAACACTGAAGCTTTCTTT

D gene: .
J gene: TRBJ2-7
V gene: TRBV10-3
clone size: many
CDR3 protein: CAITGGGSSYEQYF
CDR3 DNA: TGTGCCATCACTGGCGGAGGGAGCTCCTACGAGCAGTACTTC

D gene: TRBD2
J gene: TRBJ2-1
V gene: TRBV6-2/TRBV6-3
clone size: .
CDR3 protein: CASSFPRLAPLF
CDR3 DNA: TGTGCCAGCAGTTTTCCCCGACTAGCGCCACTCTTC

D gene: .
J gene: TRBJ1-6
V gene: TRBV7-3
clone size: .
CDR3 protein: CASSIQGGPLHF
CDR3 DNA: TGTGCCAGCAGCATACAGGGAGGACCCCTCCACTTT

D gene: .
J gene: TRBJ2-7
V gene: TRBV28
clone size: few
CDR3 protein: CASSWASHDYEQYF
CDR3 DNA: TGTGCCAGCAGTTGGGCTTCCCACGATTACGAGCAGTACTTC

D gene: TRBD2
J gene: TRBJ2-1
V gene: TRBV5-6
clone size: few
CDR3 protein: CASSLGLAGTDEQFF
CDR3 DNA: TGTGCCAGCAGCTTGGGTCTAGCGGGGACGGATGAGCAGTTCTTC

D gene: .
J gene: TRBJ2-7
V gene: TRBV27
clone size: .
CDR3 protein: CASSFKRGLSYEQYF
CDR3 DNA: TGTGCCAGCAGTTTTAAAAGGGGCCTCTCCTACGAGCAGTACTTC